The clone carrying this T cell receptor (beta chain) was seen ten or more times. The target antigen is unknown. The data originate from a study of T cells after yellow fever vaccination. Study in general: Fractions with few cells were prepared using SMART-Seq v4 Ultra Low Input.

Per the germline V gene, CDR1 is SGHRS and CDR2 is YFSETQ. Trimming left V 3 bases short and J 8 bases short, with 15 bases between. This CDR3 is built from 14 residues. TCRdb ran MiXCR on the 5' RACE reads and lists one entry per CDR3 protein. This table holds about 340,000 distinct CDR3 sequences, approximately 4% found once. Findings and caveats of the study: Abundant clonotypes from the bulk population could contaminate FACS-sorted repertoires. The study re-detected most primary-vaccination clones after the booster (around 96% CD4, almost 90% CD8).

The genes are TRBV5-1 and TRBJ2-1; a weak D match, TRBD2 (5 bases). The sequenced sample was PBMCs, obtained 5 days after the yellow fever booster vaccination. This TCR was recovered from a man younger than 35 who received the YFV17D yellow fever vaccine. The CDR3 DNA reads as TGCGCCAGCAGCTCGGGATACATTGACGATGAGCAGTTCTTC. It encodes CASSSGYIDDEQFF.